This record looks at one T cell receptor (beta chain) sequence and its context. This CDR3 spans 16 amino acids. Germline CDR1 and CDR2: MDHEN and SYDVKM. Trimming took 4 bases from V and 0 from J, leaving 14 bases between them. This entry belongs to a study of read filtering for tumor transcriptome and immune sequencing. Molecular barcoded adaptors covering alpha/delta and beta/gamma chains were used on approximately 400 ng RNA. TCRdb passed the reads through MiXCR, listing each CDR3 protein once. Of 20,000 to 25,000 distinct CDR3 sequences listed, roughly an eighth are singletons. The chain joins TRBV28 to TRBJ2-3; weak D call: TRBD2 (5 bases). This clonotype originated in a donor over 35 with multiple myeloma. Sequenced material: a population of CD138-negative cells sorted from bone marrow. The CDR3 here is CASSSNLWESTDTQYF. As DNA, the CDR3 is TGTGCCAGCAGTTCGAATCTATGGGAGAGCACAGATACGCAGTATTTT.